These 20 T cell receptor beta chains were sequenced from one sample in a study of technical replicates of blood from several donors. Repertoires were generated with immunoSEQ multiplex PCR, while TCRdb's copy carries only in-frame clones and drops some. The sample has about 88,000 clones, around 94% seen once; the top ten hold about 0.27%. Specimen: T cells isolated from PBMCs. These receptors were collected from a human donor in good health.

The gene calls are TRBV18 and TRBJ2-7; maybe TRBD1 (6 bases). The germline V gene has CDR1 KGHSH and CDR2 LQKENI. This CDR3 region has 14 residues. Trimming removed 3 bases from V and 4 bases from J, with 13 bases in between. The CDR3: CASSPPGHLYEQYF. CDR3 coding DNA: TGTGCCAGCTCACCTCCGGGACACCTATACGAGCAGTACTTC.

This clone appeared once. The chain uses TRBV6-5 and TRBJ1-3, with TRBD1 as a possible D gene (5 bases). The CDR3 length is 15 residues. V was clipped by 4 bases and J by 0 bases, with 10 bases between them. Germline CDR1 reads MNHEY; CDR2 reads SVGAGI. The CDR3, as DNA: TGTGCCAGCAGTTCTACAGGTTTCTCTGGAAACACCATATATTTT. Translated, it gives CASSSTGFSGNTIYF.

The V and J genes are TRBV4-1 and TRBJ2-1, with 8 bases aligning to TRBD2. Looked up from germline, CDR1 is MGHRA and CDR2 is YSYEKL. The junction had 10 bases not matched to a gene; V was cut back by 6 bases and J by 3 bases. The CDR3 extends over 16 amino acids. The CDR3 coding sequence is TGCGCCAGCAGACCGGGACTAGGGTTTGGCTACAATGAGCAGTTCTTC. Translated, it gives CASRPGLGFGYNEQFF.

The V and J genes are TRBV18 and TRBJ1-2, with 12 bases that match TRBD1. The CDR3 runs to 17 residues. V was clipped by 2 bases and J by 8 bases; unmatched bases: 12. CDR1 is KGHSH, CDR2 LQKENI, per germline. CDR3 in DNA: TGTGCCAGCTCACCATACAGACCCGGGACAGGGGGCTTGGGCTACACCTTC. Encoded protein: CASSPYRPGTGGLGYTF.

The chain joins TRBV4-1 to TRBJ2-3, with TRBD2 identical over 9 bases. Trimming took 0 bases from V and 1 from J; bases not matched to a gene: 11. Germline assignment: CDR1 MGHRA and CDR2 YSYEKL. The CDR3 extends over 19 amino acids. This CDR3 is CASSQDLGRRGGRTDTQYF. The CDR3 bases are TGCGCCAGCAGCCAAGATCTTGGTAGGCGGGGGGGCCGCACAGATACGCAGTATTTT.

The CDR3 protein is CSVIRDRDYNEQFF. The CDR3, as DNA: TGCAGCGTCATCCGGGACAGGGATTACAATGAGCAGTTCTTC. The V and J genes are TRBV29-1 and TRBJ2-1; 9 bases agree with TRBD1. The V segment lost 6 bases and the J segment 4 bases; nucleotides outside the gene matches: 7. Germline CDR1 is SQVTM and CDR2 is ANQGSEA. The CDR3 has 14 residues.

The DNA of the CDR3 is TGTGCCAGCAGCTACCGGGGGGCGACGACCGGGGAGCTGTTTTTT. This sequence encodes CASSYRGATTGELFF. J is TRBJ2-2 and V is TRBV7-6; D perhaps matches TRBD2 (7 bases). V was shortened by 4 bases and J by 5 bases, with 14 bases between the two germline ends. The CDR3 covers 15 residues. CDR1 and CDR2 (germline): SGHVS, FNYEAQ.

The rearrangement links TRBV6-1 to TRBJ1-2; 7 bases match TRBD1. CDR1 and CDR2 (germline): MNHNS, SASEGT. V dropped 2 bases and J dropped 8; count of bases not matched to a gene: 8. This CDR3 spans 14 amino acids. CDR3 protein: CASSEQPTGSGYTF. The CDR3, as DNA: TGTGCCAGCAGTGAACAGCCGACAGGGAGCGGCTACACCTTC.

J is TRBJ1-1 and V is TRBV4-1; perhaps TRBD1 as D (6 bases). The ends were cut back, 1 base at V and 4 bases at J, with 16 bases in the middle. The CDR3 extends over 16 amino acids. Germline loops: CDR1 MGHRA, CDR2 YSYEKL. The CDR3 is CASSQGRTPGATEAFF. CDR3 sequence (DNA): TGCGCCAGCAGCCAAGGTCGAACTCCAGGGGCCACTGAAGCTTTCTTT.

The V and J genes are TRBV30 and TRBJ2-7, with a tentative D call TRBD1 (5 bases). Germline V CDR1 and CDR2: GTSNPN, SVGIG (reference sequence). V gave up 2 bases and J gave up 4 bases, with 9 bases separating them. The CDR3 totals 12 residues. Written as DNA, the CDR3 is TGTGCCTGGAGTCTCCAGGGTTACGAGCAGTACTTC. Protein: CAWSLQGYEQYF.

This rearrangement joins TRBV9 to TRBJ2-5, with 8 bases identical to TRBD1. The CDR3 is 16 amino acids. CDR1 SGDLS and CDR2 YYNGEE come from the germline V gene. J was trimmed by 5 bases and V by 3 bases; bases with no gene match: 12. CDR3 sequence reads: CASSAGPGHRGETQYF. CDR3 nucleotides: TGTGCCAGCAGCGCCGGACCGGGGCACAGGGGGGAGACCCAGTACTTC.

The chain is built from TRBV11-1 and TRBJ2-5; D not certain. Trimming removed 2 bases at V and 5 bases at J, with 9 bases between. This CDR3 spans 13 amino acids. The germline gives CDR1 SGHAT, CDR2 FQDESV (reference sequence). CDR3 amino acids: CASSLSIRETQYF. CDR3 coding DNA: TGTGCCAGCAGCTTAAGTATCCGGGAGACCCAGTACTTC.

In the case of this clone: Other DNA sequences in the same sample also yield this CDR3. The rearrangement uses TRBV6-4 and TRBJ2-3; 9 bases match TRBD2. In germline, CDR1 is MRHNA, CDR2 SNTAGT. V trimming: 0 bases; J trimming: 6 bases; junction bases outside the gene matches: 4. This CDR3 has 15 residues. The CDR3, as DNA: TGTGCCAGCAGTGACTCAGCGGGAGGTCCGGATACGCAGTATTTT. Translating gives CASSDSAGGPDTQYF.

This clone has just a few counts. CDR3 nucleotide sequence: TGTGCCAGCAGCCCGGGACAGAGCGGAAACACCATATATTTT. Translating it yields CASSPGQSGNTIYF. The rearrangement joins TRBV5-4 to TRBJ1-3; 7 bases are a match to TRBD1. CDR1 and CDR2 (germline): SGHNT, YYREEE (reference sequence). This CDR3 is built from 14 residues. Trimming cost V 4 bases and J 4 bases; bases outside gene matches: 5.

This sequence joins TRBV5-5 and TRBJ2-7; TRBD2 might be the D (5 bases). V gave up 0 bases and J gave up 4 bases, with 14 bases separating them. The CDR3 consists of 15 residues. CDR1 and CDR2 (germline): SGHKS, YYEKEE (reference sequence). For the CDR3, the DNA is TGTGCCAGCAGCTTGGTTGGTAGCGCCTCGTACGAGCAGTACTTC. Translated: CASSLVGSASYEQYF. Combining the CDR3 with reference TRBV5-5 and TRBJ2-7 gives the whole variable domain DAGVTQSPTHLIKTRGQQVTLRCSPISGHKSVSWYQQVLGQGPQFIFQYYEKEERGRGNFPDRFSARQFPNYSSELNVNALLLGDSALYLCASSLVGSASYEQYFGPGTRLTVT.

Here the CDR3 DNA reads TGCGCCAGCAGCTTGGCCGGAGGAGGAAACACCATATATTTT. As protein: CASSLAGGGNTIYF. This sequence joins TRBV5-1 and TRBJ1-3; D remains ambiguous. Germline V lookup: CDR1 SGHRS, CDR2 YFSETQ. V was cut by 0 bases and J by 4 bases, with 8 bases left in between. This CDR3 has 14 amino acids.

This clone was seen more than once but under ten times. The V and J genes are TRBV19 and TRBJ1-1; D might be TRBD1 (5 bases). V was shortened by 2 bases and J by 8 bases, with 12 bases between the two germline ends. Germline V gene lookup returns CDR1 LNHDA and CDR2 SQIVND (reference sequence). The CDR3 totals 13 residues. DNA for the CDR3: TGTGCCAGTAGTATACAAGGGGCTGAAGAAGCTTTCTTT. Residues: CASSIQGAEEAFF.

V gene TRBV19 combines with J gene TRBJ2-1; 7 positions agree with TRBD2. From germline, CDR1 is LNHDA and CDR2 SQIVND (reference sequence). The CDR3 consists of 20 residues. The junction had 26 bases not matched to a gene; V was cut back by 3 bases and J by 9 bases. In DNA, the CDR3 is TGTGCCAGTAGTATCCTTACCGCGACCGGGACTACTGGAGGGTTTAGTGAGCAGTTCTTC. Its protein product is CASSILTATGTTGGFSEQFF.

CDR3 sequence reads: CAQQALDTQYF. The CDR3 coding sequence is TGTGCCCAGCAGGCGTTAGATACGCAGTATTTT. The chain links TRBV30 to TRBJ2-3; no clear D. Trimming took 8 bases from V and 5 from J, leaving 11 bases between them. This CDR3 has 11 residues. CDR1 and CDR2 from the germline V gene are GTSNPN and SVGIG (reference sequence). Complete variable domain (other parts from reference TRBV30 and TRBJ2-3): SQTIHQWPATLVQPVGSPLSLECTVEGTSNPNLYWYRQAAGRGLQLLFYSVGIGQISSEVPQNLSASRPQDRQFILSSKKLLLSDSGFYLCAQQALDTQYFGPGTRLTVL.

The chain joins TRBV6-1 to TRBJ1-3, with D maybe TRBD1 (6 bases). The CDR3 covers 15 residues. Germline V gene lookup returns CDR1 MNHNS and CDR2 SASEGT. V was clipped by 3 bases and J by 7 bases, with 16 bases between them. CDR3 loop: CASSEKGVIGNTIYF. DNA of the CDR3: TGTGCCAGCAGTGAGAAGGGGGTAATCGGTAACACCATATATTTT.